This T cell receptor beta chain is drawn from a study of blood T cell repertoires in COVID-19. As for the study in general: COVID-19 samples collected from the United States, Italy and Spain covered acute and convalescent phases. The analysed material was cDNA or gDNA that came from T cells, B-cell-depleted T cells, or PBMCs.

Assay: immunoSEQ multiplex PCR; the TCRdb copy retains only in-frame clones and omits some. This sample yields over 250,000 clones, of which 75% to 85% are seen a single time; 5% to 6.5% belongs to the top ten. This TCR was recovered from a man aged 50 to 60 with active or convalescent COVID-19. Sequenced sample: peripheral blood.

The DNA for the CDR3 is TGTGCCAGCAGCCCTAGCGGGGGGGCGCGAGGCTACACCTTC. Protein sequence: CASSPSGGARGYTF. V gene TRBV3-1 (or the pseudogene TRBV3-2) combines with J gene TRBJ1-2; D may be TRBD1 (6 bases). This CDR3 spans 14 amino acids. Germline CDR1 LGHDT, CDR2 YNNKEL (reference sequence). The V gene lost 4 bases and the J gene lost 8 bases, with 17 bases spanning the gap.